These 17 T cell receptor beta chains were sequenced from one sample in a study of shared clonotypes between healthy human individuals. Measured with immunoSEQ multiplex PCR; TCRdb has only the in-frame clones, and not every one. The table records 550,000 to 600,000 clones, around 78% of them present only once. The sequencing sample was made of PBMCs. Receptors originate from a woman in her thirties or forties in good health. Some clones in this sample may be carry-over from other donors' samples.

V gene TRBV7-8 combines with J gene TRBJ2-2; 7 positions agree with TRBD1. V shed 1 base and J 7 bases; nucleotides not matched to a gene: 3. The CDR3 totals 14 residues. Germline values: CDR1 SGHVS, CDR2 FQNEAQ. The CDR3: CASSLEGGIGELFF. The CDR3 coding sequence is TGTGCCAGCAGCTTAGAAGGGGGCATCGGGGAGCTGTTTTTT. The whole variable domain, remainder taken from reference TRBV7-8 and TRBJ2-2, is GAGVSQSPRYKVAKRGQDVALRCDPISGHVSLFWYQQALGQGPEFLTYFQNEAQLDKSGLPSDRFFAERPEGSVSTLKIQRTQQEDSAVYLCASSLEGGIGELFFGEGSRLTVL.

This rearrangement joins TRBV28 to TRBJ2-5; the D gene could be TRBD1 or TRBD2 (6 bases each). The germline V gene encodes CDR1 MDHEN and CDR2 SYDVKM. CDR3 length: 13 amino acids. Between the trimmed V and J ends, which lost 6 bases and 5 bases, there was a span of 13 bases. CDR3 amino acids: CASRKRRGETQYF. The CDR3 DNA reads as TGTGCCAGCAGAAAAAGGAGGGGGGAGACCCAGTACTTC.

The CDR3 DNA sequence: TGTGCCAGCAGCCACACCAGCGGGAGCCTAGGAGATACGCAGTATTTT. The encoded protein is CASSHTSGSLGDTQYF. The chain has TRBV4-2 and TRBJ2-3, with 8 bases identical to TRBD2. This CDR3 region has 16 residues. V gave up 3 bases and J gave up 5 bases; unmatched junction bases: 10. The germline V gene has CDR1 LGHNA and CDR2 YNFKEQ.

J is TRBJ2-7 and V is TRBV10-3; no clear D. The length of the CDR3 is 13 residues. Germline CDR1 is ENHRY and CDR2 is SYGVKD. V was cut by 0 bases and J by 4 bases, with 7 bases left in between. The CDR3 region is CAISESPGYEQYF. DNA for the CDR3: TGTGCCATCAGTGAGTCTCCGGGTTACGAGCAGTACTTC.

This chain joins TRBV5-1 and TRBJ1-4; TRBD1 aligns across 9 bases. The CDR3 contains 16 residues. The germline gives CDR1 SGHRS, CDR2 YFSETQ. The ends lost 0 bases at V and 4 bases at J; junction bases unmatched: 4. The CDR3 DNA reads as TGCGCCAGCAGCTTGGCCCCGACAGGGGGTAATGAAAAACTGTTTTTT. Amino acid sequence: CASSLAPTGGNEKLFF.

This clone was seen once. The chain employs TRBV7-9 and TRBJ2-7, with unresolved D. The V and J ends lost 1 base and 2 bases respectively, with 6 bases between them. The CDR3 spans 13 residues. Germline V CDR1 and CDR2: SEHNR, FQNEAQ (reference sequence). The CDR3 region has the DNA TGTGCCAGCAGCTTAGTTGGAGCCTACGAGCAGTACTTC. It encodes CASSLVGAYEQYF.

To note about this clone: Other DNA sequences in the sample encode the same CDR3. This sequence joins TRBV18 and TRBJ1-1, with 9 bases lining up with TRBD1. V shed 3 bases and J 1 base; nucleotides not matched to a gene: 0. The CDR3 is made up of 14 amino acids. Germline values: CDR1 KGHSH, CDR2 LQKENI. The CDR3 loop reads CASSPGQGNTEAFF. Here the CDR3 DNA reads TGTGCCAGCTCACCGGGACAGGGGAACACTGAAGCTTTCTTT.

The chain has TRBV5-1 and TRBJ2-3, with 11 bases that match TRBD2. Per germline, CDR1 SGHRS and CDR2 YFSETQ. Losses at the gene ends were 3 bases for V and 2 bases for J; bases not matched to a gene: 5. The CDR3 covers 16 residues. CDR3 sequence: CASSSGLAGDTDTQYF. The CDR3 DNA reads as TGCGCCAGCAGCTCCGGACTAGCGGGCGACACAGATACGCAGTATTTT.

Points on this clone: One junction end disagrees with the germline gene, perhaps due to a read error. Within the sample, other DNA sequences also encode this same CDR3. The V call is TRBV28, the J call TRBJ1-4; 8 bases align to TRBD1. In germline, CDR1 is MDHEN, CDR2 SYDVKM. The CDR3 totals 14 residues. The CDR3 is CASREQGAREKLFF. CDR3 coding DNA: TGTGCCAGCAGGGAGCAGGGGGCCCGGGAAAAGCTGTTTTTT.

This clone was detected a few times. This same CDR3 is encoded by further DNA sequences in the sample. The V and J genes are TRBV7-9 and TRBJ1-1; D gene ambiguous. The CDR3 is 15 residues long. Between the trimmed V and J ends, which lost 2 bases and 3 bases, there was a span of 13 bases. CDR1 is SEHNR and CDR2 is FQNEAQ in the germline V gene (reference sequence). The CDR3: CASSLRLGVDTEAFF. DNA for the CDR3: TGTGCCAGCAGCTTAAGGCTCGGCGTAGACACTGAAGCTTTCTTT.

V gene TRBV13 combines with J gene TRBJ2-7; 12 bases agree with TRBD2. From germline, CDR1 is PRHDT and CDR2 FYEKMQ (reference sequence). The CDR3 totals 15 residues. V trimming: 5 bases; J trimming: 7 bases; junction bases outside the gene matches: 9. For the CDR3, the DNA is TGTGCCAGCAGCCCCACCCCTAGCGGGAGGGGTGAGCAGTACTTC. Its protein product is CASSPTPSGRGEQYF.

This chain joins TRBV5-1 and TRBJ2-5; D gene unclear. The CDR3 covers 11 residues. The germline CDR1 and CDR2 sequences are SGHRS and YFSETQ. The V gene lost 4 bases and the J gene lost 2 bases, with 3 bases spanning the gap. The CDR3 reads CASSQQETQYF. In nucleotides, the CDR3 is TGCGCCAGCAGCCAACAAGAGACCCAGTACTTC.

This chain links TRBV5-6 with TRBJ2-5; D remains unclear. V dropped 1 base and J dropped 2 bases, with 9 bases sitting between them. Germline loops: CDR1 SGHDT, CDR2 YYEEEE. The CDR3 consists of 14 residues. This CDR3 is CASSLMGSQETQYF. CDR3 coding DNA: TGTGCCAGCAGCTTGATGGGCAGTCAAGAGACCCAGTACTTC.

The chain has TRBV30 and TRBJ1-4; tentative D call: TRBD1 (6 bases). The CDR3 contains 14 residues. Germline V gene lookup returns CDR1 GTSNPN and CDR2 SVGIG (reference sequence). V lost 5 bases and J lost 2, with 12 bases in between. In DNA form, the CDR3 reads TGTGCCTGGCAGCAGGGGAAGACTAATGAAAAACTGTTTTTT. Amino acid sequence: CAWQQGKTNEKLFF.

To note about this clone: Other DNA sequences within the sample encode an identical CDR3. The chain carries TRBV5-1 and TRBJ2-5; D is ambiguous. Germline assignment: CDR1 SGHRS and CDR2 YFSETQ. The CDR3 is 13 residues long. Trimming took 2 bases from V and 2 from J, leaving 7 bases between them. CDR3 in DNA: TGCGCCAGCAGCTTTGGCAGACAAGAGACCCAGTACTTC. It encodes CASSFGRQETQYF.

Of note for this clone: The sample carries other DNA sequences with the same CDR3. V gene TRBV9 combines with J gene TRBJ2-7, with a weak D call TRBD1 (5 bases). The CDR3 is 14 amino acids. Between the trimmed V and J ends, which lost 0 bases and 2 bases, there was a span of 9 bases. From germline, CDR1 is SGDLS and CDR2 YYNGEE. The CDR3 DNA reads as TGTGCCAGCAGCGTAGGGGTGGGGCCCTACGAGCAGTACTTC. This gives the protein CASSVGVGPYEQYF.

The chain joins TRBV27 to TRBJ1-1, with D hard to call. The length of the CDR3 is 15 residues. Trimming took off 3 bases at V and 2 bases at J, with 13 bases between the two ends. Germline V gives CDR1 MNHEY, CDR2 SMNVEV (reference sequence). The CDR3 protein is CASSFHGRKNTEAFF. CDR3 DNA: TGTGCCAGCAGTTTTCATGGACGGAAAAACACTGAAGCTTTCTTT.